These T cell receptor beta chains were read from a single sample in a study of blood T cell repertoires in COVID-19. Generated by immunoSEQ multiplex PCR, the TCRdb table keeps only in-frame clones and is missing some. The sample records 140,000 to 150,000 clones, more than 75% being singletons. Sequencing input: PBMCs or T cells enriched from blood (not recorded which). The source of these receptors is a man aged 55 to 69 who had recovered from COVID-19. CDR3s include the opening cysteine and the closing phenylalanine or tryptophan. The order of the fields is J gene, D gene, clone size, V gene, CDR3 DNA, CDR3 protein. The D gene is left open where the match is weak. Some rows have no size entry. The others give once, few or many, or a class for an expanded clone.

>TRBJ2-3|.|.|TRBV4-2
TGTGCCAGCAGCCAGAGTAGCACAGATACGCAGTATTTT
CASSQSSTDTQYF
>TRBJ1-4|TRBD1|.|TRBV19
TGTGCCAGTAGGAGAGAAGGGACAGCTAATGAAAAACTGTTTTTT
CASRREGTANEKLFF
>TRBJ2-1|TRBD1|.|TRBV19
TGTGCCAGTATCGGGGACAGGGGGTATGAGCAGTTCTTC
CASIGDRGYEQFF
>TRBJ2-5|TRBD1|.|TRBV11-2
TGTGCCAGCAGCGAATACAGGGGGCAAGAGACCCAGTACTTC
CASSEYRGQETQYF
>TRBJ2-7|TRBD1|few|TRBV10-3
TGTGCCATCAGACCGGGACAGGGGAGCTACGAGCAGTACTTC
CAIRPGQGSYEQYF
>TRBJ1-1|TRBD1|.|TRBV25-1
TGTGCCAGCAGGGGGTTGGGACAGCACACTGAAGCTTTCTTT
CASRGLGQHTEAFF
>TRBJ2-3|TRBD2|.|TRBV29-1
TGCAGCGTTGTCCTTAGCGGGGGGGGCACAGATACGCAGTATTTT
CSVVLSGGGTDTQYF
>TRBJ1-5|.|once|TRBV5-8
TGTGCCAGCAGCTTATCAGGGGTTTCCAATCAGCCCCAGCATTTT
CASSLSGVSNQPQHF
>TRBJ1-5|TRBD1|.|TRBV2
TGTGCCAGCAGTGCAAGTGGACAGGGGAATCAGCCCCAGCATTTT
CASSASGQGNQPQHF
>TRBJ2-7|TRBD1|.|TRBV2
TGTGCCAGCACCCGGACAGGCTCCTACGAGCAGTACTTC
CASTRTGSYEQYF
>TRBJ2-1|TRBD2|.|TRBV11-2
TGTGCCAGCAGCTTCGGGCTAGCGGGGGGGCGTGAGCAGTTCTTC
CASSFGLAGGREQFF
>TRBJ1-6|TRBD1|.|TRBV30
TGTGCCTGGAGACCACAGGGGAGGAATTCACCCCTCCACTTT
CAWRPQGRNSPLHF
>TRBJ2-3|TRBD2|.|TRBV19
TGTGCCAGTAGTATTCGGGAGGGAGCGTCAGATACGCAGTATTTT
CASSIREGASDTQYF
>TRBJ1-4|.|.|TRBV3-1/TRBV3-2
TGTGCCAGCAGCAGTTGGAGCTCAACTAATGAAAAACTGTTTTTT
CASSSWSSTNEKLFF
>TRBJ1-5|TRBD1|.|TRBV28
TGTGCCAGCAGTTTAACAGGGGGCAACAATCAGCCCCAGCATTTT
CASSLTGGNNQPQHF
>TRBJ2-7|TRBD2|.|TRBV7-9
TGTGCCTCCGGCGATAGCGGGGGGTTGGGGATGGGCTACGAGCAGTACTTC
CASGDSGGLGMGYEQYF
>TRBJ1-6|TRBD1|.|TRBV19
TGTGCCAGTACCCGGGACAGCTTTTCACCCCTCCACTTT
CASTRDSFSPLHF
>TRBJ2-1|.|.|TRBV19
TGTGCCAGTACCAATTACAATGAGCAGTTCTTC
CASTNYNEQFF
>TRBJ1-2|TRBD1|.|TRBV9
TGTGCCAGCAGCGGATACAGGGGGCTTAACTATGGCTACACCTTC
CASSGYRGLNYGYTF
>TRBJ2-1|TRBD2|.|TRBV9
TGTGCCAGCAGCAAACTAGCGGGAGGATACAATGAGCAGTTCTTC
CASSKLAGGYNEQFF
>TRBJ2-5|TRBD2|few|TRBV15
TGTGCCACCAGCAGACCCTCCGGGACTAGCCGTGGTAGAACCCAGTACTTC
CATSRPSGTSRGRTQYF
>TRBJ1-4|.|.|TRBV19
TGTGCCAGTAGTATACGACAGACGGATGAAAAACTGTTTTTT
CASSIRQTDEKLFF
>TRBJ1-5|.|.|TRBV14
TGTGCCAGCAGCCAAGGCACCTACCAGCCCCAGCATTTT
CASSQGTYQPQHF
>TRBJ1-6|.|.|TRBV2
TGTGCCAGCAGTGATACCGCAGGGCTTGATTCACCCCTCCACTTT
CASSDTAGLDSPLHF
>TRBJ2-3|TRBD2|.|TRBV7-3
TGTGCCAGCAGCTTAAGGACTAGCGGGAGTGGGGCAGATACGCAGTATTTT
CASSLRTSGSGADTQYF
>TRBJ2-7|TRBD2|.|TRBV4-1
TGCGCCAGCAGCTTACGATTTGACAGCGGACTAGCGGGAGGCCTGGGCGAGCAGTACTTC
CASSLRFDSGLAGGLGEQYF
>TRBJ1-3|.|few|TRBV7-2
TGTGCCAGCAGCTCCCTCGGTCTGGGAAACACCATATATTTT
CASSSLGLGNTIYF
>TRBJ2-1|.|once|TRBV7-9
TGTGCCAGCAGCCCACGGGGGTTCCGTTCGTCCAATGAGCAGTTCTTC
CASSPRGFRSSNEQFF
>TRBJ1-5|.|.|TRBV9
TGTGCCAGCAGCCCAACGGGGTATCAGCCCCAGCATTTT
CASSPTGYQPQHF
>TRBJ2-3|.|.|TRBV20-1
TGCAGTCCCGGGGGAGATACGCAGTATTTT
CSPGGDTQYF
>TRBJ2-2|TRBD1|.|TRBV28
TGTGCCAGCAGTATGACAGGGTTAACCGGGGAGCTGTTTTTT
CASSMTGLTGELFF
>TRBJ2-2|TRBD1|.|TRBV3-1/TRBV3-2
TGTGCCAGCAGCCTAGCAGGGGGCGGGGAGCTGTTTTTT
CASSLAGGGELFF
>TRBJ1-2|.|once|TRBV24-1
TGTGCCACCAGTGAACGCGCAGGGTACGGCTACACCTTC
CATSERAGYGYTF
>TRBJ1-3|.|.|TRBV15
TGTGCCACCAGTCACGGTGTCGGAAACACCATATATTTT
CATSHGVGNTIYF
>TRBJ2-3|TRBD1|.|TRBV27
TGTGCCAGCACCCATCAGGGGGTAGGCACAGATACGCAGTATTTT
CASTHQGVGTDTQYF
>TRBJ1-4|TRBD1|.|TRBV29-1
TGCAGCGTTGAAGAAGGACAGGGCTCTAGTGTTGAAAAACTGTTTTTT
CSVEEGQGSSVEKLFF
>TRBJ2-1|TRBD2|.|TRBV6-6
TGTGCCAGCAGTTCCCGACTAGCGGGAGCCGGGGGGCAGTTCTTC
CASSSRLAGAGGQFF
>TRBJ2-5|TRBD1|.|TRBV11-3
TGTGCCAGCAGCTCGGGACAGGGCTCGAGCCAAGAGACCCAGTACTTC
CASSSGQGSSQETQYF
>TRBJ2-3|TRBD2|once|TRBV2
TGTGCCAGCACTCTAACTAGCGGGAGTGGGACAGATACGCAGTATTTT
CASTLTSGSGTDTQYF
>TRBJ2-7|TRBD1|few|TRBV15
TGTGCCACCAGCCGGGACAGGGGCTACGAGCAGTACTTC
CATSRDRGYEQYF
>TRBJ2-2|.|.|TRBV21-1
TGTGCCAGCAGCAAGAACAGGGAGGGCACCGGGGAGCTGTTTTTT
CASSKNREGTGELFF
>TRBJ2-1|TRBD2|.|TRBV10-3
TGTGCGTCCGCGGGAGGTAACAATGAGCAGTTCTTC
CASAGGNNEQFF
>TRBJ2-3|TRBD2|.|TRBV9
TGTGCCAGCAGCTCCCGAATTACTAGCGGAGAGCAGTATTTT
CASSSRITSGEQYF
>TRBJ1-5|.|.|TRBV28
TGTGCCAGCAGTCCTCTTAATCAGCCCCAGCATTTT
CASSPLNQPQHF
>TRBJ1-2|TRBD1|.|TRBV7-9
TGTGCCAGCAGCTTTGCCGGGACAGGCTATGGCTACACCTTC
CASSFAGTGYGYTF
>TRBJ2-2|TRBD1|.|TRBV5-4
TGTGCCAGCAGCTCCTCGCGCTCGACAGGGGCCCCCGGGGAGCTGTTTTTT
CASSSSRSTGAPGELFF
>TRBJ2-2|TRBD2|.|TRBV28
TGTGCCAGCAAATCGGGGTCTGTAGCGGGCCCCACCGGGGAGCTGTTTTTT
CASKSGSVAGPTGELFF
>TRBJ1-3|.|.|TRBV6-5
TGTGCCAGCAGTTTGGGGGCGTTGGGAAACACCATATATTTT
CASSLGALGNTIYF
>TRBJ1-3|.|.|TRBV6-5
TGTGCCAGCAGGGGGGCTGGGTCTGGAAACACCATATATTTT
CASRGAGSGNTIYF